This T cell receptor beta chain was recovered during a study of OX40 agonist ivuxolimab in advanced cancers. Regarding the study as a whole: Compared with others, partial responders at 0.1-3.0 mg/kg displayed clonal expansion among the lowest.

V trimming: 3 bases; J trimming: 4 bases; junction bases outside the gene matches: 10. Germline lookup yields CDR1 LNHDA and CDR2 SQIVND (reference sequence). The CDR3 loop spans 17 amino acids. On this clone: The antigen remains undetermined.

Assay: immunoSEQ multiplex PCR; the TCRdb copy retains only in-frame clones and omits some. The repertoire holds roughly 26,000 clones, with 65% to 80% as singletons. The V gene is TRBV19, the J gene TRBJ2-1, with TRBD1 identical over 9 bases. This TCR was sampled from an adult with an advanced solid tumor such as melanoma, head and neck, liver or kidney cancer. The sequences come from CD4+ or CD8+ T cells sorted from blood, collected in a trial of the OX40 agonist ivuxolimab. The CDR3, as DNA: TGTGCCAGTAGTATTCCCCCCGGGACAGGGTTATACAATGAGCAGTTCTTC. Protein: CASSIPPGTGLYNEQFF.